This T cell receptor (beta chain) was sequenced in a study of cytomegalovirus exposure and HLA in healthy donors. Study observations and caveats: Near-uniform donor sequencing depth was presumed by presence/absence analyses. With high specificity and sensitivity, the classifier reportedly diagnosed cytomegalovirus status. An analysis was carried out later, and it reportedly showed fewer N-insertions in an Asian-associated ancestry cluster than the roughly 700-donor mean. The authors later found TCR association rates varying by HLA locus, with DRB1 most and HLA-C fewest.

Both 60 Vbeta primers and 13 Jbeta primers went into the PCR. Produced via immunoSEQ multiplex PCR; TCRdb's table is partial and in-frame only. The table lists 150,000 to 200,000 clones. To note about this clone: What it binds is unknown.

The sample taken for sequencing was PBMCs. The sequence was obtained from a woman between 18 and 29 years old in good health and CMV-seropositive.

This chain's CDR3 is CASSQTSVEQFF. In DNA form, the CDR3 reads TGTGCCAGTAGTCAAACTAGCGTTGAGCAGTTCTTC. The chain couples TRBV19 to TRBJ2-1, with 7 bases lining up with TRBD2. The CDR3 length is 12 residues. Germline assignment: CDR1 LNHDA and CDR2 SQIVND (reference sequence). The ends lost 5 bases at V and 9 bases at J; junction bases unmatched: 4.